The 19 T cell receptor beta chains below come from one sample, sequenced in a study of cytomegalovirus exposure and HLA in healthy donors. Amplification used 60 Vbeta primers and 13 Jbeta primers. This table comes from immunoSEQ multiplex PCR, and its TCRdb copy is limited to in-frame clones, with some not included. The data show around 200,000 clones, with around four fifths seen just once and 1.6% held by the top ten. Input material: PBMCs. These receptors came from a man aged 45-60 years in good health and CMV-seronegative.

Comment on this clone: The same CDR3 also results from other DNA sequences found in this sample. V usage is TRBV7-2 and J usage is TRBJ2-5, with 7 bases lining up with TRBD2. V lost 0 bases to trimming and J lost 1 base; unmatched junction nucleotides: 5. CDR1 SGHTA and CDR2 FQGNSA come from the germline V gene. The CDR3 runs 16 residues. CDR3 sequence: CASSLALGEGQETQYF. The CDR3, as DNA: TGTGCCAGCAGCTTAGCGTTGGGGGAGGGCCAAGAGACCCAGTACTTC.

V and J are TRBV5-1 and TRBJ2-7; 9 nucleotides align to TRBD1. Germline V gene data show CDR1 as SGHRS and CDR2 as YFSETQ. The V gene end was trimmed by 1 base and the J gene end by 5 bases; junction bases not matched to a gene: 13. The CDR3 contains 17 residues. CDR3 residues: CASSLIYGTGQDHEQYF. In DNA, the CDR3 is TGCGCCAGCAGCTTGATTTACGGGACAGGGCAGGACCACGAGCAGTACTTC.

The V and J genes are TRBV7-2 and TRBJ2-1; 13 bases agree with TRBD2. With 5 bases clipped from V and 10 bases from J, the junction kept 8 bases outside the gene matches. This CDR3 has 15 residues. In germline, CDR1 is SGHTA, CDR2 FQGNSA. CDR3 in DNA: TGTGCCAGCAGCACCCGACTAGCGGGGGGTGGGGAGCAGTTCTTC. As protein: CASSTRLAGGGEQFF.

CDR3 coding DNA: TGTGCCAGCAGCAGCTCCGGGAGTACGGGTGGCTACACCTTC. Amino acid sequence: CASSSSGSTGGYTF. This chain joins TRBV7-9 and TRBJ1-2; unclear D gene. Germline CDR1 reads SEHNR; CDR2 reads FQNEAQ (reference sequence). The CDR3 is 14 amino acids. Trimming left V 5 bases short and J 7 bases short, with 17 bases between.

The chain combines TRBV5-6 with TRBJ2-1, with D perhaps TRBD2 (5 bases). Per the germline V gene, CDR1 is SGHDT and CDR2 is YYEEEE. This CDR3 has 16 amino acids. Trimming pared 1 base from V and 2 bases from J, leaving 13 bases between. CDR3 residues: CASSLFAQRTYNEQFF. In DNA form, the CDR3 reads TGTGCCAGCAGCTTGTTCGCTCAGCGGACCTACAATGAGCAGTTCTTC.

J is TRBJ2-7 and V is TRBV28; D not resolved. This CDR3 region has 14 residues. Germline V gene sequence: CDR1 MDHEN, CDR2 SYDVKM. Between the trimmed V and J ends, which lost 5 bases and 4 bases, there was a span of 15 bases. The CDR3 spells CASSPRPGWYEQYF. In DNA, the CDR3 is TGTGCCAGCAGTCCTAGGCCCGGTTGGTACGAGCAGTACTTC.

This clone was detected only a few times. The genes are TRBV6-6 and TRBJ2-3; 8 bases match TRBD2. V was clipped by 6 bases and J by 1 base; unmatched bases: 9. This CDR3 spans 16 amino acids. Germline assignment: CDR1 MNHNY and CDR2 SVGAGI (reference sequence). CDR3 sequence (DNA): TGTGCCAGCAGCCCCCAAGCGCGGGGGGGCACAGATACGCAGTATTTT. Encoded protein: CASSPQARGGTDTQYF.

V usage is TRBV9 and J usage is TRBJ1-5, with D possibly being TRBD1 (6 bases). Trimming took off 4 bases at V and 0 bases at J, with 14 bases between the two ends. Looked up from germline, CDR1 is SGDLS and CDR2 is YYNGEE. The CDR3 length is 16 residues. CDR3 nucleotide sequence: TGTGCCAGCAGCTTGACAGGAGACCTTAGCAATCAGCCCCAGCATTTT. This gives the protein CASSLTGDLSNQPQHF.

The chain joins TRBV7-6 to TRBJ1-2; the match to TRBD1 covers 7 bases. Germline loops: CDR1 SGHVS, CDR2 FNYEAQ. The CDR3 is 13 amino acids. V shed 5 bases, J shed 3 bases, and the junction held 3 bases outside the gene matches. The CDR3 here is CASSIDRDYGYTF. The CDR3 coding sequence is TGTGCCAGCAGCATCGACAGGGACTATGGCTACACCTTC. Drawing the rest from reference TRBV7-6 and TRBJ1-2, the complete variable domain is GAGVSQSPRYKVTKRGQDVALRCDPISGHVSLYWYRQALGQGPEFLTYFNYEAQQDKSGLPNDRFSAERPEGSISTLTIQRTEQRDSAMYRCASSIDRDYGYTFGSGTRLTVV.

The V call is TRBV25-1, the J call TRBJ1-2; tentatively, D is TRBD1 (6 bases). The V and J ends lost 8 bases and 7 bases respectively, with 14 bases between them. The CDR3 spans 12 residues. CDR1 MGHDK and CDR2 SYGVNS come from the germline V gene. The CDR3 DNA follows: TGTGCCAGCTACAGGGTGATCTCTGGCTACACCTTC. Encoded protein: CASYRVISGYTF.

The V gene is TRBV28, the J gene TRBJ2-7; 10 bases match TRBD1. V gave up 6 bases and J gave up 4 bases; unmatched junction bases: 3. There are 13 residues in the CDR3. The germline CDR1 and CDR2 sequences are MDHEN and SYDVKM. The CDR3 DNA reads TGTGCCAGCAGACCGGACAGGGGGTACGAGCAGTACTTC. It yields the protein CASRPDRGYEQYF. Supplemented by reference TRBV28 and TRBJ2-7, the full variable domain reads DVKVTQSSRYLVKRTGEKVFLECVQDMDHENMFWYRQDPGLGLRLIYFSYDVKMKEKGDIPEGYSVSREKKERFSLILESASTNQTSMYLCASRPDRGYEQYFGPGTRLTVT.

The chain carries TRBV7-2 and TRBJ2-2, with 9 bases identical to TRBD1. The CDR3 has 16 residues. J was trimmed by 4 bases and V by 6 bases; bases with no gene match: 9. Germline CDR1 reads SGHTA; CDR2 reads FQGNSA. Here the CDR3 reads CASSSAGTGITGELFF. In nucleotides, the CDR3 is TGTGCCAGCAGTTCAGCCGGGACAGGGATCACCGGGGAGCTGTTTTTT.

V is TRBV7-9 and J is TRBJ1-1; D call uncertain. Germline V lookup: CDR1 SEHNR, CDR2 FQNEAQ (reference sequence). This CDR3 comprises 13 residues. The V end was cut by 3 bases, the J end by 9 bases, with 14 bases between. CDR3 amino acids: CASSLEATGKAFF. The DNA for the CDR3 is TGTGCCAGCAGCTTGGAGGCGACGGGGAAAGCTTTCTTT.

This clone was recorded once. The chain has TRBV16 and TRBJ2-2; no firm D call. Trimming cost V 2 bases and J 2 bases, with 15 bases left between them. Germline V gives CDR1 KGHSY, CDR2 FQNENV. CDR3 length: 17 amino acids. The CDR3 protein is CASSQPPRGSNTGELFF. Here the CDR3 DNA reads TGTGCCAGCAGCCAACCCCCCCGCGGATCCAACACCGGGGAGCTGTTTTTT. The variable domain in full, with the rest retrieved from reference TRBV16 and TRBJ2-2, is GEEVAQTPKHLVRGEGQKAKLYCAPIKGHSYVFWYQQVLKNEFKFLISFQNENVFDETGMPKERFSAKCLPNSPCSLEIQATKLEDSAVYFCASSQPPRGSNTGELFFGEGSRLTVL.

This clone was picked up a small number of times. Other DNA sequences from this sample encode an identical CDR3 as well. CDR3 sequence reads: CASSPSTDTQYF. The DNA for the CDR3 is TGTGCCAGCAGCCCTAGCACAGATACGCAGTATTTT. This sequence joins TRBV7-9 and TRBJ2-3, with D uncertain. Germline assignment: CDR1 SEHNR and CDR2 FQNEAQ (reference sequence). Trimming removed 5 bases from V and 0 bases from J, with 3 bases in between. The CDR3 contains 12 residues.

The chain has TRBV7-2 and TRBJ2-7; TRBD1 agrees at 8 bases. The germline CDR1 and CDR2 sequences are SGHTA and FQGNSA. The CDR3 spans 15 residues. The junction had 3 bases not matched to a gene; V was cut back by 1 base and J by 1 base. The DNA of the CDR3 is TGTGCCAGCAGCTTAGGTTGGACAGGGTCCTACGAGCAGTACTTC. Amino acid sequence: CASSLGWTGSYEQYF.

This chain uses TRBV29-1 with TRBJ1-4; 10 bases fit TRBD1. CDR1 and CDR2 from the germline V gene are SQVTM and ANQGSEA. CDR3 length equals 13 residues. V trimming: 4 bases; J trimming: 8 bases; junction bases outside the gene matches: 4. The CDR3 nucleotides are TGCAGCGTTGTAGGGACAGGGGACGAAAAACTGTTTTTT. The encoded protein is CSVVGTGDEKLFF.

CDR3 loop: CASSPIGVPGTQYF. DNA for the CDR3: TGTGCCAGCAGCCCAATAGGAGTCCCTGGTACGCAGTATTTT. V is TRBV13 and J is TRBJ2-3, with no clear D. CDR3 length: 14 amino acids. The germline V gene has CDR1 PRHDT and CDR2 FYEKMQ (reference sequence). The germline V and J ends were trimmed by 5 bases and 8 bases, with 17 bases remaining between them.

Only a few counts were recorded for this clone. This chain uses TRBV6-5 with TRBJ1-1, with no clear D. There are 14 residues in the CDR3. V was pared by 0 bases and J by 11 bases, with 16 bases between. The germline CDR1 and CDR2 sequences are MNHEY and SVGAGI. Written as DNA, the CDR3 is TGTGCCAGCAGTTACTCTGGGCAGGTCTCCGTCGCTTTCTTT. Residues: CASSYSGQVSVAFF.